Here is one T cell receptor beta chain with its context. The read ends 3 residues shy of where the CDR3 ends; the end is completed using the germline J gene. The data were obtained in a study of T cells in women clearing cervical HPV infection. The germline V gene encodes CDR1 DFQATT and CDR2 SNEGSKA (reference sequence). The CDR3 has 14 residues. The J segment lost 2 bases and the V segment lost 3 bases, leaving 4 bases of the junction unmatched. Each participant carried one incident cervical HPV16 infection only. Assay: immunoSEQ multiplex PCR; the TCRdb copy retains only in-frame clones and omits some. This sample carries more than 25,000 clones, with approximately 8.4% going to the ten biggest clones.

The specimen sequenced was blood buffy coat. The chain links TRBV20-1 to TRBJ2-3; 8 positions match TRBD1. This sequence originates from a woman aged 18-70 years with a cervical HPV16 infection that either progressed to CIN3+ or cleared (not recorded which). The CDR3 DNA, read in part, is TGCAGTGCTAGTACAGGGGGGAACACAGATACG. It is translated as CSASTGGNTDT. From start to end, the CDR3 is CSASTGGNTDTQYF.